The 27 T cell receptor beta chains given below trace back to one sample, sequenced in a study of identifying expanded T cells in peripheral blood (dated by TCRdb to the late 2010s). Libraries came from the immunoSEQ multiplex PCR assay. This is the immuneACCESS table as TCRdb keeps it, with only in-frame sequences that have V and J called. A part of the clones is gone; compared with another copy, unresolved V genes explain less than half, and the rest is unexplained. Here the sample has about 85,000 clones; about 88% occur a single time. 2.8% of the sample rests with the top ten. The sample consisted of blood. These receptors all stem from a person aged 18-70 years in good health.

The rearrangement joins TRBV19 to TRBJ1-1, with 10 bases that match TRBD1. The CDR3 has 15 amino acids. J gave up 1 base and V 4 bases, and 3 bases lay outside the gene matches. Germline V gene data show CDR1 as LNHDA and CDR2 as SQIVND (reference sequence). CDR3 coding DNA: TGTGCCAGTAGTAACCGGGACAGGGGGAACACTGAAGCTTTCTTT. It yields the protein CASSNRDRGNTEAFF.

The J gene is TRBJ2-1, the V gene TRBV18, with 8 bases that match TRBD2. Trimming at V came to 3 bases and at J to 10 bases, leaving 8 bases not matched to a gene. Germline V lookup: CDR1 KGHSH, CDR2 LQKENI. The CDR3 spans 14 residues. CDR3 sequence reads: CASSPLGLGSEQFF. In DNA form, the CDR3 reads TGTGCCAGCTCACCTCTGGGACTAGGAAGCGAGCAGTTCTTC.

The chain's CDR3 is CASRLAGGPRVKNIQYF. In DNA form, the CDR3 reads TGTGCCAGTCGACTAGCGGGAGGGCCTCGGGTCAAAAACATTCAGTACTTC. The V and J genes are TRBV19 and TRBJ2-4, with TRBD2 matching over 14 bases. CDR3 length: 17 amino acids. The germline V gene encodes CDR1 LNHDA and CDR2 SQIVND (reference sequence). V lost 8 bases and J lost 3; bases outside the gene matches: 9.

In this sample, this clone turned up once. The V gene is TRBV7-8, the J gene TRBJ2-7; D not certain. V lost 8 bases and J lost 3, with 5 bases in between. In germline, CDR1 is SGHVS, CDR2 FQNEAQ. The CDR3 is 10 amino acids. CDR3 amino acids: CASGNYEQYF. DNA of the CDR3: TGTGCCAGCGGGAACTACGAGCAGTACTTC.

The chain recombines TRBV7-8 with TRBJ2-7, with 7 bases lining up with TRBD1. The CDR3 extends over 14 amino acids. The V and J ends lost 5 bases and 0 bases, in that order; junction bases with no gene match: 4. The germline gives CDR1 SGHVS, CDR2 FQNEAQ. CDR3 region: CASSPDRISYEQYF. The DNA of the CDR3 is TGTGCCAGCAGCCCGGACAGGATCTCCTACGAGCAGTACTTC.

The chain has TRBV7-2 and TRBJ1-4; possibly TRBD1 for D (5 bases). CDR1 is SGHTA and CDR2 is FQGNSA in the germline V gene. Trimming left V 3 bases short and J 12 bases short, with 11 bases between. This CDR3 comprises 12 residues. The CDR3 reads CASSLDGRELFF. CDR3 DNA sequence: TGTGCCAGCAGCTTGGACGGCAGGGAACTGTTTTTT.

The chain carries TRBV5-1 and TRBJ2-7; no reliable D call. With 4 bases removed from V and 0 bases from J, the gap between germline ends came to 11 bases. CDR3 size: 14 residues. Germline CDR1 and CDR2: SGHRS and YFSETQ. The chain's CDR3 is CASSPDGFSYEQYF. For the CDR3, the DNA is TGCGCCAGCAGCCCCGACGGGTTCTCCTACGAGCAGTACTTC.

This clone was observed a single time. J is TRBJ2-3 and V is TRBV14; no clear D. The CDR3 extends over 13 amino acids. Trimming pared 3 bases from V and 4 bases from J, leaving 8 bases between. The V gene's germline CDR1 is SGHDN and CDR2 FVKESK. CDR3: CASSQPGPDTQYF. CDR3 DNA: TGTGCCAGCAGCCAGCCGGGCCCAGATACGCAGTATTTT. Drawing the rest from reference TRBV14 and TRBJ2-3, the complete variable domain is EAGVTQFPSHSVIEKGQTVTLRCDPISGHDNLYWYRRVMGKEIKFLLHFVKESKQDESGMPNNRFLAERTGGTYSTLKVQPAELEDSGVYFCASSQPGPDTQYFGPGTRLTVL.

This chain connects TRBV6-5 to TRBJ1-5; D not certain. Germline CDR1 and CDR2: MNHEY and SVGAGI. The V and J ends lost 2 bases and 0 bases respectively, with 5 bases between them. This CDR3 comprises 14 residues. This chain's CDR3 is CASSYADSNQPQHF. The CDR3 DNA is TGTGCCAGCAGTTACGCAGATAGCAATCAGCCCCAGCATTTT.

This chain connects TRBV7-2 to TRBJ2-7; D may be TRBD2 (5 bases). The V end was cut by 3 bases, the J end by 2 bases, with 11 bases between. This CDR3 region has 14 residues. The germline gives CDR1 SGHTA, CDR2 FQGNSA. The CDR3 DNA sequence: TGTGCCAGCAGCTTCCAGCGAGGGACCTACGAGCAGTACTTC. This sequence encodes CASSFQRGTYEQYF. Supplemented by reference TRBV7-2 and TRBJ2-7, the full variable domain reads GAGVSQSPSNKVTEKGKDVELRCDPISGHTALYWYRQSLGQGLEFLIYFQGNSAPDKSGLPSDRFSAERTGGSVSTLTIQRTQQEDSAVYLCASSFQRGTYEQYFGPGTRLTVT.

The chain carries TRBV29-1 and TRBJ2-5, with D possibly TRBD1 on 5 matching bases. The V and J ends lost 4 bases and 5 bases respectively, with 11 bases between them. The germline CDR1 and CDR2 sequences are SQVTM and ANQGSEA. The CDR3 runs to 12 residues. The CDR3 DNA follows: TGCAGCGTTGTATCTAGGGGCGAGACCCAGTACTTC. Translation: CSVVSRGETQYF.

CDR3: CASSSSRGNEQFF. The CDR3 nucleotides are TGTGCCAGCAGTTCCTCCAGGGGAAATGAGCAGTTCTTC. This chain links TRBV6-5 with TRBJ2-1, with a weak D call TRBD1 (6 bases). This CDR3 is built from 13 residues. Trimming took off 4 bases at V and 7 bases at J, with 11 bases between the two ends. Germline values: CDR1 MNHEY, CDR2 SVGAGI.

V gene TRBV29-1 combines with J gene TRBJ2-3, with 13 bases lining up with TRBD2. Unmatched junction bases numbered 3, after V lost 5 bases and J lost 4 bases. Germline CDR1 SQVTM, CDR2 ANQGSEA. This CDR3 is 14 amino acids long. CDR3: CSVTLAGGPDTQYF. The CDR3 DNA sequence: TGCAGCGTTACACTAGCGGGAGGGCCAGATACGCAGTATTTT.

The J gene is TRBJ2-3, the V gene TRBV4-3; possibly TRBD1 for D (5 bases). Germline V gives CDR1 LGHNA, CDR2 YSLEER. This CDR3 has 16 amino acids. V was shortened by 0 bases and J by 3 bases, with 13 bases between the two germline ends. The CDR3 region is CASSQDPQGGTDTQYF. In DNA, the CDR3 is TGCGCCAGCAGCCAAGATCCTCAGGGCGGAACAGATACGCAGTATTTT.

This clone was seen only once. The V call is TRBV29-1, the J call TRBJ2-7, with D uncertain. The germline V gene encodes CDR1 SQVTM and CDR2 ANQGSEA. V lost 2 bases and J lost 2, with 10 bases in between. CDR3 length equals 13 residues. This CDR3 is CSVELGRPYEQYF. DNA of the CDR3: TGCAGCGTTGAATTGGGCAGACCCTACGAGCAGTACTTC.

The chain combines TRBV7-9 with TRBJ1-1; D ambiguous. The V gene lost 5 bases and the J gene lost 9 bases, with 16 bases spanning the gap. The CDR3 contains 13 residues. Germline loops: CDR1 SEHNR, CDR2 FQNEAQ (reference sequence). The CDR3 here is CASSREPKEQAFF. CDR3 sequence (DNA): TGTGCCAGCAGCCGAGAACCCAAGGAACAAGCTTTCTTT.

The CDR3 region is CASSSNGAYGYTF. The CDR3, as DNA: TGTGCCAGCAGTTCAAACGGAGCCTATGGCTACACCTTC. This sequence joins TRBV9 and TRBJ1-2, with D unclear. In germline, CDR1 is SGDLS, CDR2 YYNGEE. Trimming stripped 5 bases from V and 4 bases from J, with 12 bases between. The CDR3 has 13 residues.

The chain couples TRBV28 to TRBJ1-6; tentatively, D is TRBD1 (5 bases). In germline, CDR1 is MDHEN, CDR2 SYDVKM. V was trimmed by 3 bases and J by 6 bases, leaving 18 bases between them. This CDR3 region has 17 residues. In DNA, the CDR3 is TGTGCCAGCAGTTTCTTACTTCCCAGACAGTCTAATTCACCCCTCCACTTT. Translation gives CASSFLLPRQSNSPLHF.

The chain recombines TRBV9 with TRBJ1-5; no reliable D call. The germline gives CDR1 SGDLS, CDR2 YYNGEE. The CDR3 runs to 12 residues. V dropped 10 bases and J dropped 4 bases, with 12 bases sitting between them. Here the CDR3 DNA reads TGTGCCTCCGAAGTGAGGAATCAGCCCCAGCATTTT. This gives the protein CASEVRNQPQHF.

The genes are TRBV14 and TRBJ1-6; tentative D call: TRBD1 (5 bases). V shed 0 bases and J shed 7 bases, with 10 bases lying between them. Germline CDR1 is SGHDN and CDR2 is FVKESK. The CDR3 length is 15 residues. The CDR3 region is CASSQDPWGNSPLHF. The CDR3 DNA reads as TGTGCCAGCAGCCAAGACCCCTGGGGCAATTCACCCCTCCACTTT.

The chain carries TRBV19 and TRBJ1-5; D uncertain. V was cut by 1 base and J by 6 bases, with 10 bases left in between. Germline CDR1 and CDR2: LNHDA and SQIVND (reference sequence). There are 14 residues in the CDR3. The CDR3 sequence: CASSIGVGRQPQHF. CDR3 nucleotides: TGTGCCAGTAGTATAGGGGTCGGGCGTCAGCCCCAGCATTTT.

The V and J genes are TRBV7-8 and TRBJ2-1; the D call may be TRBD1 or TRBD2 (6 bases each). This CDR3 is 17 amino acids long. V gave up 4 bases and J gave up 0 bases, with 16 bases separating them. Germline V lookup: CDR1 SGHVS, CDR2 FQNEAQ. The CDR3 is CASSSRGLPLSYNEQFF. In nucleotides, the CDR3 is TGTGCCAGCAGCTCCAGGGGACTCCCCCTCTCCTACAATGAGCAGTTCTTC.

The V and J genes are TRBV9 and TRBJ1-6; D is unresolved. This CDR3 is 16 amino acids long. Looked up from germline, CDR1 is SGDLS and CDR2 is YYNGEE. Deletions cut 4 bases from V and 5 bases from J, with 16 bases between. The CDR3 loop reads CASSTGPRQNNSPLHF. The DNA for the CDR3 is TGTGCCAGCAGCACCGGGCCACGGCAGAATAATTCACCCCTCCACTTT.

This chain joins TRBV27 and TRBJ1-2; 8 positions match TRBD1. Trimming took 5 bases from V and 5 from J; bases not matched to a gene: 10. Germline lookup yields CDR1 MNHEY and CDR2 SMNVEV (reference sequence). The CDR3 has 15 residues. The CDR3 nucleotides read TGTGCCAGCAGTATTACAAGGACAGGGACGTATGGCTACACCTTC. It specifies CASSITRTGTYGYTF.

This clone was found once. This chain uses TRBV7-2 with TRBJ2-4; 9 bases align to TRBD2. Germline values: CDR1 SGHTA, CDR2 FQGNSA. J lost 9 bases, V lost 5 bases, and 5 bases had no gene match. This CDR3 region has 13 residues. CDR3 residues: CASSRGTSSIQYF. In DNA, the CDR3 is TGTGCCAGCAGCCGAGGGACTAGCTCCATTCAGTACTTC.

The J gene is TRBJ2-2, the V gene TRBV5-4, with 9 bases identical to TRBD2. Germline V gene lookup returns CDR1 SGHNT and CDR2 YYREEE (reference sequence). V dropped 0 bases and J dropped 7; count of bases not matched to a gene: 13. This CDR3 is 18 amino acids long. The CDR3 reads CASSLVQRAGGLIGELFF. CDR3 coding DNA: TGTGCCAGCAGCTTGGTTCAACGAGCGGGGGGCTTGATCGGGGAGCTGTTTTTT.

The chain employs TRBV5-8 and TRBJ2-3; 8 bases fit TRBD2. The ends lost 0 bases at V and 1 base at J; junction bases unmatched: 7. Germline CDR1 and CDR2: SGHTS and YDEGEE. The CDR3 has 17 residues. CDR3: CASSLGWSGGRTDTQYF. The CDR3 coding sequence is TGTGCCAGCAGCTTGGGCTGGAGCGGGGGACGCACAGATACGCAGTATTTT.